This TCR beta chain was recorded in a study of cytomegalovirus exposure and HLA in healthy donors. The wider study: Unique TCRs numbering approximately 80 million, obtained from HLA-typed donors, made up an early data release.

V lost 3 bases and J 0 bases, leaving 5 bases between the germline ends. The CDR3 extends over 13 amino acids. Germline CDR1 and CDR2: MNHEY and SMNVEV (reference sequence). A note on this clone: Its antigen is not known.

General study results and limits: An observed cluster of highly shared sequence variants was recorded as a likely sequencing artifact. Some V segments could not be told apart, so they were left out, TRBV6-2 and TRBV6-3 among them.

In the PCR, 60 Vbeta and 13 Jbeta primers were used. As processed by the authors: Roughly 83 million unique TCR beta chains, roughly 11 million of them shared, were counted by a later analysis. Some clones are missing from TCRdb's copy, which holds only in-frame ones; the method was immunoSEQ multiplex PCR. V and J calls and clone size are as listed in that table; D and trimming were resolved from the DNA. The sample yields 100,000 to 150,000 clones, 80% seen once. This sequence was found in a woman between 40 and 50 years old in good health and CMV-seronegative. The V and J genes are TRBV27 and TRBJ2-5; D not certain. The sample was PBMCs. The CDR3, as DNA: TGTGCCAGCAGTTTGGCTTACCAAGAGACCCAGTACTTC. Its protein is CASSLAYQETQYF.